This record concerns one TCR beta chain sequence. The data were obtained in a study of blood T cell repertoires in COVID-19. Study as a whole: The study drew acute and convalescent COVID-19 samples from the United States, Italy and Spain. PBMCs, B-cell-depleted T cells, or T cells provided the cDNA or gDNA that made up the material.

In the study's own analysis: Nucleated cell counts were estimated from reference gene primer amplification. Some clones are missing from TCRdb's copy, which holds only in-frame ones; the method was immunoSEQ multiplex PCR. D and trimming come from the DNA, and the V and J calls and clone size come from that table. Of 200,000 to 250,000 clones in the sample, approximately 89% were seen once. The CDR3 loop spans 12 amino acids. V lost 2 bases to trimming and J lost 7 bases, with 6 bases between them. Per the germline V gene, CDR1 is MNHNY and CDR2 is SVGAGI (reference sequence). Input material: peripheral blood. The receptor was isolated from a woman in her thirties or forties with acute or convalescent COVID-19. This chain uses TRBV6-6 with TRBJ1-5; the D is unclear. Here the CDR3 DNA reads TGTGCCAGCAGTTACAATAGCCAGCCCCAGCATTTT. This codes for CASSYNSQPQHF.